Shown below are 7 T cell receptor beta chains from a single sample sequenced in a study of blood T cell repertoires in COVID-19. TCRdb's table, derived via immunoSEQ multiplex PCR, lists solely in-frame clones and lacks some. The top ten hold about a tenth of the sample, which has 140,000 or so clones, approximately 82% seen once. The specimen was peripheral blood. The origin of the receptors is a man in his fifties or sixties with active or convalescent COVID-19.

For this clone: In the same sample, other DNA sequences code for this CDR3. The genes are TRBV7-2 and TRBJ2-3, with D maybe TRBD2 (6 bases). The germline V gene has CDR1 SGHTA and CDR2 FQGNSA. This CDR3 comprises 16 residues. Trimming took off 5 bases at V and 3 bases at J, with 18 bases between the two ends. This CDR3 reads CASSRHSGSGTDTQYF. CDR3 DNA: TGTGCCAGCAGCCGGCATAGCGGAAGCGGAACAGATACGCAGTATTTT.

The chain uses TRBV7-2 and TRBJ1-5; no reliable D call. The CDR3 is 14 residues long. From germline, CDR1 is SGHTA and CDR2 FQGNSA. V lost 5 bases and J lost 0, with 8 bases in between. This CDR3 reads CASSLQDSNQPQHF. Written as DNA, the CDR3 is TGTGCCAGCAGCCTCCAGGATAGCAATCAGCCCCAGCATTTT.

As for this clone: The same CDR3 can be traced to other DNA sequences in this sample. This chain joins TRBV12-3 or TRBV12-4 and TRBJ1-2; no reliable D call. This CDR3 is 13 amino acids long. V lost 0 bases and J 4 bases, leaving 6 bases between the germline ends. The CDR3 DNA reads as TGTGCCAGCAGTTTAGCGCAGGTCTATGGCTACACCTTC. This sequence encodes CASSLAQVYGYTF.

V and J are TRBV18 and TRBJ1-2, with unresolved D. The CDR3 is made up of 15 amino acids. Germline values: CDR1 KGHSH, CDR2 LQKENI. The ends were cut back, 7 bases at V and 3 bases at J, with 18 bases in the middle. The CDR3 region has the DNA TGTGCCAGCTTGAGGTGGTCAAGCTCTGACTATGGCTACACCTTC. It is translated as CASLRWSSSDYGYTF.

About this clone: The sample holds other DNA sequences that translate to the same CDR3. The chain links TRBV15 to TRBJ1-2; maybe TRBD1 (5 bases). CDR3 length: 13 amino acids. The V gene's germline CDR1 is LNHNV and CDR2 YYDKDF (reference sequence). Trimming left V 3 bases short and J 4 bases short, with 9 bases between. CDR3 amino acids: CATSRGGGYGYTF. CDR3 sequence (DNA): TGTGCCACCAGCAGGGGGGGTGGCTATGGCTACACCTTC.

The chain carries TRBV27 and TRBJ1-6; maybe TRBD1 (6 bases). V shed 3 bases and J shed 10 bases, with 10 bases lying between them. The CDR3 contains 13 residues. In germline, CDR1 is MNHEY, CDR2 SMNVEV (reference sequence). The CDR3 sequence: CASSFTGQSPLHF. The DNA of the CDR3 is TGTGCCAGCAGTTTCACAGGGCAATCACCCCTCCACTTT.

The chain recombines TRBV19 with TRBJ1-4; 7 bases line up with TRBD1. This CDR3 contains 14 residues. The V and J ends lost 4 bases and 4 bases, in that order; junction bases with no gene match: 3. Germline CDR1 is LNHDA and CDR2 is SQIVND (reference sequence). CDR3 loop: CASSRGQFNEKLFF. The CDR3 coding sequence is TGTGCCAGTAGTAGGGGACAGTTTAATGAAAAACTGTTTTTT.